This is a list of T cell receptor beta chains from one sample in a study of PD-1 blockade in mismatch repair-deficient tumors. The table came from immunoSEQ multiplex PCR; TCRdb's copy has only in-frame clones and leaves some out. This sample has 35,000 or so clones, with 85% found just once. The material sequenced was peripheral blood, taken roughly 76 weeks after starting pembrolizumab. The receptors were gathered from an adult with mismatch repair-deficient cancer. Each CDR3 is given with its conserved first and last residue. A D gene is named only where the DNA matches it firmly. Expanded clones get a size class; other rows say once, few or many, or leave the size out.

D gene,clone size,V gene,J gene,CDR3 DNA,CDR3 protein
TRBD2,.,TRBV5-6,TRBJ2-1,TGTGCCAGCAGCTACTCAACACCTAGCGGGAGGGTGGGCAATGAGCAGTTCTTC,CASSYSTPSGRVGNEQFF
TRBD1,.,TRBV7-9,TRBJ2-7,TGTGCCAGCAGCGAAGGGACAGGGAATTACGAGCAGTACTTC,CASSEGTGNYEQYF
.,few,TRBV11-2,TRBJ2-7,TGTGCCAGCAGCTTAAAGTTGAGGCAGGGGCTAGGGTACGAGCAGTACTTC,CASSLKLRQGLGYEQYF
TRBD2,.,TRBV27,TRBJ2-2,TGTGCCAGCAACAAACTAGCGGGGGACGGGGAGCTGTTTTTT,CASNKLAGDGELFF
TRBD1,.,TRBV5-1,TRBJ2-7,TGCGCCAGCAGCTACTCGGGACAGTCCTACGAGCAGTACTTC,CASSYSGQSYEQYF
.,.,TRBV7-9,TRBJ2-2,TGTGCCAGCAGCTTCGATTTTTCCGGGGAGCTGTTTTTT,CASSFDFSGELFF
.,.,TRBV5-6,TRBJ1-5,TGTGCCAGCAGCTTATGGAGCAATCAGCCCCAGCATTTT,CASSLWSNQPQHF
.,.,TRBV6-5,TRBJ1-1,TGTGCCAGCAGTTACTCGGGCAGGGTCAACACTGAAGCTTTCTTT,CASSYSGRVNTEAFF
.,.,TRBV30,TRBJ2-2,TGTGCCTGGAGTCCAGCGGGTAGTACCGGGGAGCTGTTTTTT,CAWSPAGSTGELFF
TRBD2,.,TRBV28,TRBJ2-6,TGTGCCAGCAGTTTGGGGGGGAGTGGGGCCAACGTCCTGACTTTC,CASSLGGSGANVLTF
.,.,TRBV11-1,TRBJ2-2,TGTGCCAGCAGGACCGGGACCCCCGTGGGTGCCGGGGAGCTGTTTTTT,CASRTGTPVGAGELFF
TRBD2,.,TRBV27,TRBJ2-2,TGTGCCAGCAGTTTAAAGTTATTCAGCGGGAGTATCGCCGGGGAGCTGTTTTTT,CASSLKLFSGSIAGELFF
.,.,TRBV7-9,TRBJ2-3,TGTGCCAGCAGCTTAGGGTGGAGGGAAAGCGGCTCTTACGATACGCAGTATTTT,CASSLGWRESGSYDTQYF
TRBD2,.,TRBV7-8,TRBJ2-2,TGTGCCAGCACCCCCGGACTAGCGAGCACCGGGGAGCTGTTTTTT,CASTPGLASTGELFF
.,.,TRBV7-6,TRBJ1-1,TGTGCCAGCGCGGGAAAAGACGGGAACACTGAAGCTTTCTTT,CASAGKDGNTEAFF
TRBD1,.,TRBV29-1,TRBJ2-1,TGCAGCGTTGAGGGGACAGGGGGTACAAATGAGCAGTTCTTC,CSVEGTGGTNEQFF
.,.,TRBV18,TRBJ1-5,TGTGCCAGCTCACCAATATCGGGAGGCAATCAGCCCCAGCATTTT,CASSPISGGNQPQHF
TRBD1,once,TRBV5-3,TRBJ1-2,TGTGCCAGCAGCTTGGACAGGGGGGCTTATGGCTACACCTTC,CASSLDRGAYGYTF
.,.,TRBV29-1,TRBJ1-2,TGCAGCGTTGAAGGGTTCTATGGCTACACCTTC,CSVEGFYGYTF